This entry is about one TCR beta chain. These data belong to a study of blood T cell repertoires in COVID-19. Generated by immunoSEQ multiplex PCR, the TCRdb table keeps only in-frame clones and is missing some. The repertoire includes 250,000 or so clones, roughly 86% of them detected once, and approximately 2.4% sits in the top ten. This sequence originates from a woman younger than 35 who had recovered from COVID-19. Material: PBMCs or T cells enriched from blood (not recorded which).

The CDR3 nucleotides are TGTGCCAGCAGCCCTGGACAGCCCTACGAGCAGTACTTC. Its translation is CASSPGQPYEQYF. The chain employs TRBV5-6 and TRBJ2-7; D is possibly TRBD1 (6 bases). The CDR3 is 13 amino acids. V lost 4 bases to trimming and J lost 2 bases, with 10 bases between them. CDR1 and CDR2 (germline): SGHDT, YYEEEE.